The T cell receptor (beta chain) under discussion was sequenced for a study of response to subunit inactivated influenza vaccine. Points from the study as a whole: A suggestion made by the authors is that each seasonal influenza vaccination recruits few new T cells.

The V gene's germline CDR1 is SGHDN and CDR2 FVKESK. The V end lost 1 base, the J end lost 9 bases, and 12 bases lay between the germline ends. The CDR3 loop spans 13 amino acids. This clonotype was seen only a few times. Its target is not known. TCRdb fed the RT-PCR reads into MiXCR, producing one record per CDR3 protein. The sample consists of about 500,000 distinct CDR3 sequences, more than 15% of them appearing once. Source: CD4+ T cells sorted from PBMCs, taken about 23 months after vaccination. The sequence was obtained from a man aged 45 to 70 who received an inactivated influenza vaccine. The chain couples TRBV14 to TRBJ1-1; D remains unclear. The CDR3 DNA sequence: TGTGCCAGCAGCCAAGTTGGTGTTCAGCAAGCTTTCTTT. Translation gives CASSQVGVQQAFF.